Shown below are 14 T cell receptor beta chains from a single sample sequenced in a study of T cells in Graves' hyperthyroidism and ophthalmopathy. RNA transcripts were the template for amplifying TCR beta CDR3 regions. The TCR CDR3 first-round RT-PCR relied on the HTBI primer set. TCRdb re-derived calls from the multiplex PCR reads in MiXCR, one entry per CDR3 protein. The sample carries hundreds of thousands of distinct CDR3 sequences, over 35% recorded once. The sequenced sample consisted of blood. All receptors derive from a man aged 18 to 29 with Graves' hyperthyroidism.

CDR3 sequence reads: CAISEWDRGYEQYF. In nucleotides, the CDR3 is TGTGCCATCAGTGAGTGGGACAGGGGGTACGAGCAGTACTTC. This chain uses TRBV10-3 with TRBJ2-7; 11 nucleotides match TRBD1. J was trimmed by 4 bases and V by 1 base; bases with no gene match: 0. Germline lookup yields CDR1 ENHRY and CDR2 SYGVKD. This CDR3 is 14 amino acids long.

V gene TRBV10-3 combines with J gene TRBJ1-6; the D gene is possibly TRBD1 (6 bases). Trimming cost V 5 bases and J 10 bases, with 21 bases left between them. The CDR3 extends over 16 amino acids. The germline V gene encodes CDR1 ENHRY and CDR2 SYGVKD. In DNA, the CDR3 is TGTGCCATCAGTCCAAGCGGGGGGCAGGGCGGATCACCCCTCCACTTT. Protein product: CAISPSGGQGGSPLHF.

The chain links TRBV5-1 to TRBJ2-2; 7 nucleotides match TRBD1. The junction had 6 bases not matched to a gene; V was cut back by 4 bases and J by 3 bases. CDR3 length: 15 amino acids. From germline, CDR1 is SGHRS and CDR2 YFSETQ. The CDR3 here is CASSAQGDHTGELFF. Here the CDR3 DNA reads TGCGCCAGCAGCGCCCAGGGGGACCACACCGGGGAGCTGTTTTTT.

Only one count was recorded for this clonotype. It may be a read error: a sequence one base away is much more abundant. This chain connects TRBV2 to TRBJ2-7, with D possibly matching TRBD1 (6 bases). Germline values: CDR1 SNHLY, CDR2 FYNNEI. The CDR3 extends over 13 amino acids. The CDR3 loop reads CASIGTPSCEQYF. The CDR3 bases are TGTGCCAGCATAGGGACACCCTCCTGCGAGCAGTACTTC.

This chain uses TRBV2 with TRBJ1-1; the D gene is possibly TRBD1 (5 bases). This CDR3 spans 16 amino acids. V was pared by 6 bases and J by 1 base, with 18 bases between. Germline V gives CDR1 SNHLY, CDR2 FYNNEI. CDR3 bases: TGTGCCAGCAGCTACAGGAGCTGGATATGGAACACTGAAGCTTTCTTT. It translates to CASSYRSWIWNTEAFF. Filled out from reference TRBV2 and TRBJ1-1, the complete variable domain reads EPEVTQTPSHQVTQMGQEVILRCVPISNHLYFYWYRQILGQKVEFLVSFYNNEISEKSEIFDDQFSVERPDGSNFTLKIRSTKLEDSAMYFCASSYRSWIWNTEAFFGQGTRLTVV.

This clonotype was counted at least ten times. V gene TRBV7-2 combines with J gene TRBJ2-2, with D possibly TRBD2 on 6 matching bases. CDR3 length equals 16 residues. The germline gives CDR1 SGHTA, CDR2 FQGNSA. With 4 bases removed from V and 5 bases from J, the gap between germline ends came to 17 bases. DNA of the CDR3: TGTGCCAGCAGCTCCGTAACGGGGGTAGGGACCGGGGAGCTGTTTTTT. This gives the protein CASSSVTGVGTGELFF.

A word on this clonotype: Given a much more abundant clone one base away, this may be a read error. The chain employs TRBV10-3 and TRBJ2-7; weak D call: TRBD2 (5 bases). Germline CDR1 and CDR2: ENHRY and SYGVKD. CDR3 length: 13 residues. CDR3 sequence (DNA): TGTGCCACCAGTGAGTCGACGGGGAACGAGCAGTACTTC. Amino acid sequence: CATSESTGNEQYF.

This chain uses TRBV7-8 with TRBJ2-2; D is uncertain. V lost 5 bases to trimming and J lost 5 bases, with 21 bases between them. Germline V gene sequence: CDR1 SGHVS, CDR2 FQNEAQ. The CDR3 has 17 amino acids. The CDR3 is CASSPLRGWLGTGELFF. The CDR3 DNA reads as TGTGCCAGCAGCCCCCTCCGCGGCTGGCTGGGGACCGGGGAGCTGTTTTTT.

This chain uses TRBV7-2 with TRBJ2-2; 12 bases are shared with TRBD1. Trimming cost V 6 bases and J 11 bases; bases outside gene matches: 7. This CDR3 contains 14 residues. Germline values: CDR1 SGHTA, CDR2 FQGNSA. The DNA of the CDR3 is TGTGCCAGCAGTTACGGGACAGGGGGCTACGAGCTGTTTTTT. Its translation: CASSYGTGGYELFF. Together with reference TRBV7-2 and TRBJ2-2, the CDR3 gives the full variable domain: GAGVSQSPSNKVTEKGKDVELRCDPISGHTALYWYRQSLGQGLEFLIYFQGNSAPDKSGLPSDRFSAERTGGSVSTLTIQRTQQEDSAVYLCASSYGTGGYELFFGEGSRLTVL.

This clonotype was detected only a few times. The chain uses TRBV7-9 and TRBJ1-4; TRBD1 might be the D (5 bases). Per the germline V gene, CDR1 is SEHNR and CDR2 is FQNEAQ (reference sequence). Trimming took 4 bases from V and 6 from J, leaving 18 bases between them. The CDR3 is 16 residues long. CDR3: CASSSPLRGPYEKLFF. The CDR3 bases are TGTGCCAGCAGCTCCCCCCTTCGGGGCCCTTATGAAAAACTGTTTTTT.

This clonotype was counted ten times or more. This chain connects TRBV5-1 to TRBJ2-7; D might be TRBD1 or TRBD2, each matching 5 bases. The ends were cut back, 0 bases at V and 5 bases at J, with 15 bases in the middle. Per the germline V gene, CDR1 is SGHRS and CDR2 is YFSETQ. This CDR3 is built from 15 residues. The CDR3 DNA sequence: TGCGCCAGCAGCTTGGAGAGGGGTCGTGTCGACGAGCAGTACTTC. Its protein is CASSLERGRVDEQYF.

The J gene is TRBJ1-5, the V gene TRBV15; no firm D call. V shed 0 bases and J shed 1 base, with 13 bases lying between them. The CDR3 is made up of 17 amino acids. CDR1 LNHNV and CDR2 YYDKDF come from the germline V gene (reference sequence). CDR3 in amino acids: CATSRDVGPDSNQPQHF. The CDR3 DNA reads TGTGCCACCAGCAGAGATGTCGGGCCAGACAGCAATCAGCCCCAGCATTTT.

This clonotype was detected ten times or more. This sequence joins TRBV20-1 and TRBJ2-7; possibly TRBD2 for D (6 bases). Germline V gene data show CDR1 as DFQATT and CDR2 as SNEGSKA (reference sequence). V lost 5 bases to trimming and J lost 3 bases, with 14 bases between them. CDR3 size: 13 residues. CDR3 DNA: TGCAGTGCTTACGGGACTGTGGACTACGAGCAGTACTTC. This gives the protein CSAYGTVDYEQYF.

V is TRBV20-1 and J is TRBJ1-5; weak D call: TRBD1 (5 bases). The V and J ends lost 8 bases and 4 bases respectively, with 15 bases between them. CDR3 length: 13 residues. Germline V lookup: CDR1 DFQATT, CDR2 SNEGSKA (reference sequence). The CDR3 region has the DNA TGCAGTCAAACCGGGGGAAGGAATCAGCCCCAGCATTTT. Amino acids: CSQTGGRNQPQHF.